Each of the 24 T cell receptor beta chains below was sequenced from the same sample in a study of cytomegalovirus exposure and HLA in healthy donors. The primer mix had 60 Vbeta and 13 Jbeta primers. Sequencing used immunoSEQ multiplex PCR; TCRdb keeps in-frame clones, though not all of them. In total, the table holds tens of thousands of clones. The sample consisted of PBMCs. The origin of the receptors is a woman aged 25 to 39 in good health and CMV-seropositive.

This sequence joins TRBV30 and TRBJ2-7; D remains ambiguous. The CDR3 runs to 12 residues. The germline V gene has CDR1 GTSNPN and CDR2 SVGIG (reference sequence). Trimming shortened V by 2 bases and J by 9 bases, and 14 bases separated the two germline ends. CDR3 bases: TGTGCCTGGAGTACGGTCCCCGGCGGGCAGTACTTC. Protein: CAWSTVPGGQYF. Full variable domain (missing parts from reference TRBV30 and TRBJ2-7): SQTIHQWPATLVQPVGSPLSLECTVEGTSNPNLYWYRQAAGRGLQLLFYSVGIGQISSEVPQNLSASRPQDRQFILSSKKLLLSDSGFYLCAWSTVPGGQYFGPGTRLTVT.

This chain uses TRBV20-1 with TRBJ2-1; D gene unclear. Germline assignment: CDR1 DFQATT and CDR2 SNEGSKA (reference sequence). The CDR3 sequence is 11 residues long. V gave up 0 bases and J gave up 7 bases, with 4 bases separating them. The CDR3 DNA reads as TGCAGTGCTAGAGACGGGAATGAGCAGTTCTTC. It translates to CSARDGNEQFF.

CDR3 sequence: CASSPGLAEYEQYF. The CDR3 DNA reads TGCGCCAGCAGCCCGGGACTAGCGGAGTACGAGCAGTACTTC. The gene calls are TRBV4-1 and TRBJ2-7; 11 bases align to TRBD2. Trimming took 4 bases from V and 4 from J; bases not matched to a gene: 3. The CDR3 consists of 14 residues. Germline V gene lookup returns CDR1 MGHRA and CDR2 YSYEKL.

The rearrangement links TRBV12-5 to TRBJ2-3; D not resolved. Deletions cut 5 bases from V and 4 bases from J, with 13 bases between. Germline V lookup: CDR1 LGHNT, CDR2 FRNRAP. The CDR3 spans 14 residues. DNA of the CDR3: TGTGCTAGTGGTCAGGAACCCATCCCAGATACGCAGTATTTT. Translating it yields CASGQEPIPDTQYF.

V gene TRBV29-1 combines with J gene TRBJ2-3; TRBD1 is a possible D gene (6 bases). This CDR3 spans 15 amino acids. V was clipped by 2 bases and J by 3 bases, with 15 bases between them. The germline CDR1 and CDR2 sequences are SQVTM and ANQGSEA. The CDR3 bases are TGCAGCGTTGAACCAACAGGGATTGGGACAGATACGCAGTATTTT. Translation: CSVEPTGIGTDTQYF.

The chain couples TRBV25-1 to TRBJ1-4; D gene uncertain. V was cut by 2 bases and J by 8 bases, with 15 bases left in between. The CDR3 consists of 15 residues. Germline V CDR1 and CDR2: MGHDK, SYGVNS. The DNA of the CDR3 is TGTGCCAGCAGTGAAAATAGAGAGGGCGGAGAAAAACTGTTTTTT. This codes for CASSENREGGEKLFF. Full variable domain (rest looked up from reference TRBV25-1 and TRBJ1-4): EADIYQTPRYLVIGTGKKITLECSQTMGHDKMYWYQQDPGMELHLIHYSYGVNSTEKGDLSSESTVSRIRTEHFPLTLESARPSHTSQYLCASSENREGGEKLFFGSGTQLSVL.

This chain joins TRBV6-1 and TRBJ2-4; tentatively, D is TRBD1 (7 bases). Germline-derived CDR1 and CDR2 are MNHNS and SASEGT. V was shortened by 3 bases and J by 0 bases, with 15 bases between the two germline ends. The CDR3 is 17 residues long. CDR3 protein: CASSEMAGQLAKNIQYF. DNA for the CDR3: TGTGCCAGCAGTGAGATGGCGGGACAGTTAGCCAAAAACATTCAGTACTTC.

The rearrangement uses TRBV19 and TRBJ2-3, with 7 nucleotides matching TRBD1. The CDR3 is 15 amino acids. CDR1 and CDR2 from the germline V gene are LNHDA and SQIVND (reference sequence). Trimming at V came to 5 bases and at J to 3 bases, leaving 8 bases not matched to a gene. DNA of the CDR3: TGTGCCAGTAGTGTCCTGACAGGGATTACAGATACGCAGTATTTT. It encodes CASSVLTGITDTQYF.

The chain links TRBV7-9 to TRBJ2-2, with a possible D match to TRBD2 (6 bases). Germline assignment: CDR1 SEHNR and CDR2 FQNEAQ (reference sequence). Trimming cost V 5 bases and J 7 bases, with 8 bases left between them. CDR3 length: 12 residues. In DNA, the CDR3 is TGTGCCAGCAGCCAAGCGGGCGGGGAGCTGTTTTTT. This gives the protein CASSQAGGELFF.

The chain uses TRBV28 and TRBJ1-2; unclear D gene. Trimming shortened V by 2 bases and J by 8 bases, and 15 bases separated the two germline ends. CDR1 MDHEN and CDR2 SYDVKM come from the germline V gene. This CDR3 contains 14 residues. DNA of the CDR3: TGTGCCAGCAGTTTACCTTACTCGCCTTACGGCTACACCTTC. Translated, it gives CASSLPYSPYGYTF.

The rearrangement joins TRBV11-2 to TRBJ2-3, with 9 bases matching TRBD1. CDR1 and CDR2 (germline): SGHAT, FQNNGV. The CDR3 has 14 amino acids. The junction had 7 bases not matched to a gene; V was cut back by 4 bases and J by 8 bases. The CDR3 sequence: CASSSTGGRGTQYF. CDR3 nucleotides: TGTGCCAGCAGCTCAACAGGGGGCAGGGGTACGCAGTATTTT.

CDR3 coding DNA: TGTGCCAGCAGCTTCGGGTCAGGGGGTGATAGCAATCAGCCCCAGCATTTT. Residues: CASSFGSGGDSNQPQHF. This chain links TRBV7-8 with TRBJ1-5; 7 nucleotides align to TRBD1. Per the germline V gene, CDR1 is SGHVS and CDR2 is FQNEAQ. Trimming removed 3 bases from V and 0 bases from J; junction bases left unmatched: 8. This CDR3 region has 17 residues.

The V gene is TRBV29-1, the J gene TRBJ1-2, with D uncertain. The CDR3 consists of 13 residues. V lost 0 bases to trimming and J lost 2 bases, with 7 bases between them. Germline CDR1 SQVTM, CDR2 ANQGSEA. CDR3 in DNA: TGCAGCGTTGAAGACGGAGAGAACTATGGCTACACCTTC. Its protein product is CSVEDGENYGYTF.

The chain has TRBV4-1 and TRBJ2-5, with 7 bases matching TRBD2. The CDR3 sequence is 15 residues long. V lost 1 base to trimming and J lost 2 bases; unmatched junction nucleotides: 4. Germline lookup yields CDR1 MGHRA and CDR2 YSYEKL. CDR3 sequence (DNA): TGCGCCAGCAGCCAAGGGGGGGGATTACAAGAGACCCAGTACTTC. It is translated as CASSQGGGLQETQYF.

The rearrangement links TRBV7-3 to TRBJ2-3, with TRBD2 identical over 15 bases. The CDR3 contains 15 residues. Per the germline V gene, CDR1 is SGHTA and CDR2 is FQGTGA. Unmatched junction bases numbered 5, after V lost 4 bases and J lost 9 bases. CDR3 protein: CASSSGLAGGGTQYF. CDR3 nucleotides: TGTGCCAGCAGCTCGGGACTAGCGGGAGGCGGGACGCAGTATTTT. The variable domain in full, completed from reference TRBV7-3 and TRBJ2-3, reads GAGVSQTPSNKVTEKGKYVELRCDPISGHTALYWYRQSLGQGPEFLIYFQGTGAADDSGLPNDRFFAVRPEGSVSTLKIQRTERGDSAVYLCASSSGLAGGGTQYFGPGTRLTVL.

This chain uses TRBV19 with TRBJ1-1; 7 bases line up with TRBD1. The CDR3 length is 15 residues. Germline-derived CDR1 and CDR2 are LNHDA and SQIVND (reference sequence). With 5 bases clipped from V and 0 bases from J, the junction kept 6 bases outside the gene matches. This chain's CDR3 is CASSETGNMNTEAFF. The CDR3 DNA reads TGTGCCAGTAGTGAGACAGGGAACATGAACACTGAAGCTTTCTTT.

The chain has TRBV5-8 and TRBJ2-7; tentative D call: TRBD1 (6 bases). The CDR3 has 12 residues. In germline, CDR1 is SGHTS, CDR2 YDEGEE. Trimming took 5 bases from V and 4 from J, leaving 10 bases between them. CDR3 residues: CASSPRGYEQYF. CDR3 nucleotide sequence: TGTGCCAGCAGTCCCAGGGGATACGAGCAGTACTTC.

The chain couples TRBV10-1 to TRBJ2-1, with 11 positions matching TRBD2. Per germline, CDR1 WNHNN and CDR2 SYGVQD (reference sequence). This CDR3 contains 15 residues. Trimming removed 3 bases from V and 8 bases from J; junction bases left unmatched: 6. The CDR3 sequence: CASSDALAGVYEQFF. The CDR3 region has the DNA TGCGCCAGCAGTGATGCACTAGCGGGAGTTTATGAGCAGTTCTTC.

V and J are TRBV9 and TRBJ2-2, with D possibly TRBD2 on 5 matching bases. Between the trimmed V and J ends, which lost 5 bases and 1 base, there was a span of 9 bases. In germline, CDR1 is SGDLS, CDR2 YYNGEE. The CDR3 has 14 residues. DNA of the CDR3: TGTGCCAGCAGGTCGGGGATGAACACCGGGGAGCTGTTTTTT. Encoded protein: CASRSGMNTGELFF.

CDR3 sequence reads: CASSLSRQGGTEAFF. The CDR3, as DNA: TGCGCCAGCAGCTTGTCAAGACAGGGAGGCACTGAAGCTTTCTTT. This rearrangement joins TRBV5-1 to TRBJ1-1; 7 bases align to TRBD1. Per germline, CDR1 SGHRS and CDR2 YFSETQ. This CDR3 is 15 amino acids long. V was clipped by 1 base and J by 4 bases; unmatched bases: 7.

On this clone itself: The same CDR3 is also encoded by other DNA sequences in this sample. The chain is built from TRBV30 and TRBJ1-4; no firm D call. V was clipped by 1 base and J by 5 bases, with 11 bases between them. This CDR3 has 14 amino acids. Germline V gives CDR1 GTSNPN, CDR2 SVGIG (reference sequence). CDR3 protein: CAWSGGSENEKLFF. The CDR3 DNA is TGTGCCTGGAGTGGTGGAAGCGAGAATGAAAAACTGTTTTTT.

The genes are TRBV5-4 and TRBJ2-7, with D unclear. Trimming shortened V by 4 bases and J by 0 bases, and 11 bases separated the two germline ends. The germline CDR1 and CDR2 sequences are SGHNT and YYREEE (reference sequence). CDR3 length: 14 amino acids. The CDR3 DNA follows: TGTGCCAGCAGCCTGGAACTGAGCTCCTACGAGCAGTACTTC. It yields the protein CASSLELSSYEQYF.

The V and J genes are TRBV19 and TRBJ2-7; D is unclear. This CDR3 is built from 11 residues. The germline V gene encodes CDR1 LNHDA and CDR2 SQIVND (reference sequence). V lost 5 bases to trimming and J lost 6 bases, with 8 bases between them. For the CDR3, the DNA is TGTGCCAGTAGTGTCCTCGGCGAGCAGTACTTC. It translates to CASSVLGEQYF.

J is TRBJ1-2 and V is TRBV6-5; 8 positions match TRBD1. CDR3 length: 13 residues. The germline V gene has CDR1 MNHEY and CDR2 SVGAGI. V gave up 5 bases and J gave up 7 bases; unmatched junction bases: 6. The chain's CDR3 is CASSPRTGFGYTF. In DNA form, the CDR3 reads TGTGCCAGCAGTCCCCGGACAGGGTTTGGCTACACCTTC.